This T cell receptor beta chain was recovered during a study of sequential checkpoint blockade in melanoma. Whole-study context: After both sequences, patients received maintenance nivolumab.

Germline loops: CDR1 KGHSY, CDR2 FQNENV. The CDR3 runs to 13 residues. Trimming removed 4 bases at V and 2 bases at J, with 6 bases between. The treatment denotes: randomized to nivolumab then ipilimumab (arm A) or the reverse (arm B). Sorted cells were live CD3+CD8+, lacking CD19 and CD56, from PBMCs. Libraries were prepared by immunoSEQ multiplex PCR; TCRdb keeps only in-frame clonotypes and omits some of them. The data show some 30,000 clones, around 82% seen once. The rearrangement joins TRBV16 to TRBJ1-5; no clear D. The receptor was isolated from a human donor with melanoma. The source was CD8+ T cells sorted from blood (inferred from file names), collected from a patient given nivolumab and ipilimumab in sequence. The CDR3 reads CASSRGGNQPQHF. The CDR3 DNA is TGTGCCAGCAGCCGGGGAGGCAATCAGCCCCAGCATTTT.